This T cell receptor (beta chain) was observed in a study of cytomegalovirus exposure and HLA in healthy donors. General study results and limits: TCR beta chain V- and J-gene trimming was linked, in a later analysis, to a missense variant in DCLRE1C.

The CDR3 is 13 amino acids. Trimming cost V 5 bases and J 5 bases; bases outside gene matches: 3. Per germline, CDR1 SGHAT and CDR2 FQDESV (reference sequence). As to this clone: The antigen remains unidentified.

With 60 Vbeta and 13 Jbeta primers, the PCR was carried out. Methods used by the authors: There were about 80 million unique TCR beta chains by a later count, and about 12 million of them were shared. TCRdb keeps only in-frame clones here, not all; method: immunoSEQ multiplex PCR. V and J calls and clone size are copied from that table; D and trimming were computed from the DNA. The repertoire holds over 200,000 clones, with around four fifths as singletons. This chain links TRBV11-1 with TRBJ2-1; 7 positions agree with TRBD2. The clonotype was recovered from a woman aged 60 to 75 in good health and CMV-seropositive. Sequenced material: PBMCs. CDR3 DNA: TGTGCCAGCAGCCTGAGCGGGAACAATGAGCAGTTCTTC. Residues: CASSLSGNNEQFF.